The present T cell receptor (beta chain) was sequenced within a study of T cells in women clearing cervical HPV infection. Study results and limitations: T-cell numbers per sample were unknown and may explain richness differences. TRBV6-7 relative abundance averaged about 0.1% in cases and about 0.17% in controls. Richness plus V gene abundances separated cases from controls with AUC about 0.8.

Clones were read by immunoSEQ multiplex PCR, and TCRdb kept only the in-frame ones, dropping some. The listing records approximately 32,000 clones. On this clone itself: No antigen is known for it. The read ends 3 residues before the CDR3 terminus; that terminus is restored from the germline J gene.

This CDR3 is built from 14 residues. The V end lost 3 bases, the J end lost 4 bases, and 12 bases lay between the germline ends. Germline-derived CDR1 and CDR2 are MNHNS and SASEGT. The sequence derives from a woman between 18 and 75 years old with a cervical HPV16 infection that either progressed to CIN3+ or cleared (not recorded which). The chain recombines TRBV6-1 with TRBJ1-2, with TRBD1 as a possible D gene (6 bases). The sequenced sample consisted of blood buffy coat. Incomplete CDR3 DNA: TGTGCCAGCAGTGACCCGTTACAGGGCTATGGC. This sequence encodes CASSDPLQGYG. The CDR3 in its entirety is CASSDPLQGYGYTF.